This T cell receptor (beta chain) was obtained from a study of blood T cells in healthy people across ages. Germline values: CDR1 MNHEY, CDR2 SMNVEV (reference sequence). This CDR3 is 15 amino acids long. Trimming shortened V by 3 bases and J by 3 bases, and 13 bases separated the two germline ends. Then a second PCR, running roughly 7 to 11 cycles, was carried out with a sample-barcoded 5' primer and a J-beta primer mix. Each CDR3 protein is one row after TCRdb ran MiXCR on the 5' RACE reads. The data show about 1.8 million distinct CDR3 sequences, with around 48% seen just once and less than 2.5% held by the top ten. This clonotype was recorded a few times.

The V call is TRBV27, the J call TRBJ2-3; TRBD1 is a possible D gene (7 bases). What was sequenced was blood. This clonotype was obtained from a woman aged 40 to 50 in good health. CDR3 bases: TGTGCCAGCAGTTTGTGGGCAGGGGGGACAGATACGCAGTATTTT. This codes for CASSLWAGGTDTQYF.